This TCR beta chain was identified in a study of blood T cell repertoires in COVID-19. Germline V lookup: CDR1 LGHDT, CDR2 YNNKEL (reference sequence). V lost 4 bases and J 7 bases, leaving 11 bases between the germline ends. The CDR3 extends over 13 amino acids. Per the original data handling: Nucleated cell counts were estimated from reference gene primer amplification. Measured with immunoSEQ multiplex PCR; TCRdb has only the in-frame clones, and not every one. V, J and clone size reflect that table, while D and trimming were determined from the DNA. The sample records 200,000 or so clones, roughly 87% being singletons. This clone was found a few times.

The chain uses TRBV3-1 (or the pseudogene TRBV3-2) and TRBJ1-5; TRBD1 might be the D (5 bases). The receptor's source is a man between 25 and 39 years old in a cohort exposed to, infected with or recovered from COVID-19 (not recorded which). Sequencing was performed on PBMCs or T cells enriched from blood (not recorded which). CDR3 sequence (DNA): TGTGCCAGCAGCCCCCGGCGGGGGCAGCCCCAGCATTTT. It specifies CASSPRRGQPQHF.